A single sample gave rise to the 5 T cell receptor beta chains below, sequenced in a study of blood T cells in healthy people across ages. Through a sample-barcoded 5' primer and a J-beta primer mix, a second PCR was run for about 6 to 11 cycles. TCRdb analysed the 5' RACE reads with MiXCR anew, one entry per CDR3 protein. The table records hundreds of thousands of distinct CDR3 sequences, around 49% of them present only once. The sample comprised blood. The receptors derive from a woman between 55 and 75 years old in good health.

About this clonotype: Being one base from a much bigger clone, this may be a read error. The CDR3 nucleotides are TGCAGTGCTAGAACGGGGTCCCACGAGCAGTTCTTC. Its protein product is CSARTGSHEQFF. This chain links TRBV20-1 with TRBJ2-1; TRBD2 might be the D (5 bases). Germline assignment: CDR1 DFQATT and CDR2 SNEGSKA (reference sequence). This CDR3 is built from 12 residues. Trimming removed 2 bases from V and 10 bases from J, with 12 bases in between.

The chain uses TRBV29-1 and TRBJ2-1, with TRBD2 matching 16 bases. Per germline, CDR1 SQVTM and CDR2 ANQGSEA. V was pared by 6 bases and J by 0 bases, with 5 bases of the junction left unmatched. The CDR3 is 17 amino acids. The CDR3 nucleotides are TGCAGCGTACTGGGACTAGCGGGAGGGAGCTCCTACAATGAGCAGTTCTTC. It codes for CSVLGLAGGSSYNEQFF.

The chain carries TRBV20-1 and TRBJ2-5; TRBD2 matches 10 bases. V lost 6 bases to trimming and J lost 11 bases; unmatched junction nucleotides: 18. CDR1 and CDR2 from the germline V gene are DFQATT and SNEGSKA (reference sequence). The CDR3 is 15 amino acids. In nucleotides, the CDR3 is TGCAGTGCAACCAAGGCGGCTAGCGGGAGCAATGAGCAGTACTTC. As protein: CSATKAASGSNEQYF.

This clonotype has only a few counts. V usage is TRBV29-1 and J usage is TRBJ2-7, with D possibly matching TRBD2 (6 bases). The V gene lost 7 bases and the J gene lost 5 bases, with 12 bases spanning the gap. The CDR3 is 11 residues long. Germline V CDR1 and CDR2: SQVTM, ANQGSEA. The CDR3 nucleotides are TGCAGCGGAGGAGGAGGGGACGAGCAGTACTTC. Encoded protein: CSGGGGDEQYF.

V and J are TRBV9 and TRBJ2-1; perhaps TRBD2 as D (6 bases). The CDR3 runs 15 residues. From germline, CDR1 is SGDLS and CDR2 YYNGEE. The V end was cut by 3 bases, the J end by 12 bases, with 22 bases between. The CDR3 loop is CASSGGVIAAGGQFF. The CDR3 coding sequence is TGTGCCAGCAGCGGGGGGGTCATCGCGGCGGGTGGGCAGTTCTTC.